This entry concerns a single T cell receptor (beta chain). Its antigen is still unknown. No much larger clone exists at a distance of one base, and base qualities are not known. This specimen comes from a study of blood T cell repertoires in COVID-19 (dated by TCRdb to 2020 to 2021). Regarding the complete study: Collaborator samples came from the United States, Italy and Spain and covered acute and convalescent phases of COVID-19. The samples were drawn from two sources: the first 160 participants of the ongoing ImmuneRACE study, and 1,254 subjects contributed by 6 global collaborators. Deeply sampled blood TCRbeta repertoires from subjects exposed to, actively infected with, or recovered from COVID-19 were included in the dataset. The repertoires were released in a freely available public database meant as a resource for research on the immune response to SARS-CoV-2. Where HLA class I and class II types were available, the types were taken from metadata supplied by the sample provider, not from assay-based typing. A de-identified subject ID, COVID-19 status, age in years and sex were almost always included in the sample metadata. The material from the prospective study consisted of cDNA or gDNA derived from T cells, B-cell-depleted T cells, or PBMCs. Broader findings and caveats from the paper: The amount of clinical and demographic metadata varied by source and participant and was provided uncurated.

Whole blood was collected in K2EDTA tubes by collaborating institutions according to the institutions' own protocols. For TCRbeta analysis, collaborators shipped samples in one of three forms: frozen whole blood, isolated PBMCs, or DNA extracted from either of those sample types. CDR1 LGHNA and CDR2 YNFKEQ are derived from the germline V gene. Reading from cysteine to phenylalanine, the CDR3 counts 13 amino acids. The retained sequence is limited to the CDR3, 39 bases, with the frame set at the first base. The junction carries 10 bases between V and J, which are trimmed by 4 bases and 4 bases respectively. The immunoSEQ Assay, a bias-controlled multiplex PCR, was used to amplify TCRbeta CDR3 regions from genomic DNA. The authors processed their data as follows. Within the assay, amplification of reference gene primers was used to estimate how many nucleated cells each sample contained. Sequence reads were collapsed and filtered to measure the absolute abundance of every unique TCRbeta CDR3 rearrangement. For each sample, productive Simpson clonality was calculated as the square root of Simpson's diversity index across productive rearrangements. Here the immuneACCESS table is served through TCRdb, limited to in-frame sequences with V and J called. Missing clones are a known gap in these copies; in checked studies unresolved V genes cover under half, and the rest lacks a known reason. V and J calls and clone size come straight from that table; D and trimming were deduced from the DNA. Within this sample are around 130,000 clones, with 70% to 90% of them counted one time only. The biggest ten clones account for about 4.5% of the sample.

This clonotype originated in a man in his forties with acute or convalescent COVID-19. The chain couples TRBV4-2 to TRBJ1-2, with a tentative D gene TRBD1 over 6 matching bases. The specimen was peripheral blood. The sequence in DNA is TGTGCCAGCAGCCCCGACAGGAGCTATGGCTACACCTTC. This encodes CASSPDRSYGYTF.